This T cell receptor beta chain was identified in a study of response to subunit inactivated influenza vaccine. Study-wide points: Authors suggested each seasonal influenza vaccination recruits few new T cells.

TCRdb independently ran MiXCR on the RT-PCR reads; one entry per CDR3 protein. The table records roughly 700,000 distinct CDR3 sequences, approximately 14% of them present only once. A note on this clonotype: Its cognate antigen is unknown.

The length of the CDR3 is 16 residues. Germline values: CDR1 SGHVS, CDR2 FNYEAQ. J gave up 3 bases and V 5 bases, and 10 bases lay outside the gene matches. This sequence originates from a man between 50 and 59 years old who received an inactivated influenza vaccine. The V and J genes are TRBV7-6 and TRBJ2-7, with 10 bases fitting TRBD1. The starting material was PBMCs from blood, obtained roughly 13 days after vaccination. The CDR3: CASSEVPGQGVYEQYF. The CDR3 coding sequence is TGTGCCAGCAGCGAAGTTCCCGGACAGGGGGTCTACGAGCAGTACTTC.